Listed below are T cell receptor beta chains from one sample, sequenced in a study of regulatory dendritic cells for organ transplantation. Only in-frame clones appear in the TCRdb table, and some are missing; sequencing was by immunoSEQ multiplex PCR. The repertoire holds 30,000 to 40,000 clones, 80% to 95% seen once, with approximately 0.12% in the top ten. Specimen: naive CD8+ T cells from blood. These TCRs come from a human donor in good health. CDR3s include the opening cysteine and the closing phenylalanine or tryptophan. A D gene is named only where the DNA matches it firmly. Clone size, where shown, is once, few, many, or a class for clones that have expanded.

d_call	v_call	clone_size	j_call	cdr3_nt	cdr3_aa
.	TRBV28	.	TRBJ2-7	TGTGCCAGCAGTTTGGGCGGAGGCGACTACGAGCAGTACTTC	CASSLGGGDYEQYF
TRBD1	TRBV30	.	TRBJ2-4	TGTGCCTGGAGCTCGGGACAGGGGCACCGAGGGGGCATTCAGTACTTC	CAWSSGQGHRGGIQYF
.	TRBV30	.	TRBJ1-1	TGTGCCTGGATTCATGGGAACACTGAAGCTTTCTTT	CAWIHGNTEAFF
.	TRBV7-9	.	TRBJ1-1	TGTGCCAGCAGGGGACTCAACCAACAGAACACTGAAGCTTTCTTT	CASRGLNQQNTEAFF
.	TRBV4-1	.	TRBJ2-3	TGCGCCAGCAGCCAAGAAAAAGTTTTGGTTTACCAAGCAGATACGCAGTATTTT	CASSQEKVLVYQADTQYF
.	TRBV2	.	TRBJ2-1	TGTGCCAGCACCGGCAATGAGCAGTTCTTC	CASTGNEQFF
.	TRBV9	.	TRBJ1-3	TGTGCCAGCAGCGTGGGGGTATCTGGAAACACCATATATTTT	CASSVGVSGNTIYF
TRBD1	TRBV27	.	TRBJ2-1	TGTGCCAGCGCATACAGGGGGCACAATGAGCAGTTCTTC	CASAYRGHNEQFF
TRBD2	TRBV6-5	.	TRBJ2-7	TGTGCCAGCAGAGCCCTAGCGGGGGCCTCCTACGAGCAGTACTTC	CASRALAGASYEQYF
.	TRBV30	once	TRBJ1-2	TGTGCCTGGAGTCCCTCCTATGATGGCTACACCTTC	CAWSPSYDGYTF
TRBD1	TRBV9	once	TRBJ2-7	TGTGCCAGCAGCGCCTCCGCCGGGACAGGGGTTCGGGAGCAGTACTTC	CASSASAGTGVREQYF
.	TRBV18	once	TRBJ2-3	TGTGCCAGCTCACCCGGAGACAGAAGCACAGATACGCAGTATTTT	CASSPGDRSTDTQYF
TRBD2	TRBV9	.	TRBJ2-2	TGTGCCAGCAGCGTAGATCCTAGCGGGATCCGATTTACCGGGGAGCTGTTTTTT	CASSVDPSGIRFTGELFF
.	TRBV6-5	.	TRBJ1-2	TGTGCCAGCAGTTACTCGGAGGATATATTATTGTATGGCTACACCTTC	CASSYSEDILLYGYTF
TRBD1	TRBV19	.	TRBJ1-5	TGTGCCAGTAGTTCCTTAAGACAGGGCGGGAGCAATCAGCCCCAGCATTTT	CASSSLRQGGSNQPQHF
.	TRBV9	.	TRBJ2-6	TGTGCCAGCAGGGGGACTTCTGGGGCCAACGTCCTGACTTTC	CASRGTSGANVLTF
.	TRBV27	.	TRBJ2-1	TGTGCCAGCAGTCCCCGCCGATTGGTGGGCGCGAAACACAATGAGCAGTTCTTC	CASSPRRLVGAKHNEQFF
.	TRBV15	.	TRBJ1-2	TGTGCCACCAGCGGACTAGGAACGAGGGGCACTAACTATGGCTACACCTTC	CATSGLGTRGTNYGYTF
.	TRBV5-4	.	TRBJ2-1	TGTGCCAGCAGCTTAGGGCGAGGGATCCCCTACAATGAGCAGTTCTTC	CASSLGRGIPYNEQFF
TRBD1	TRBV15	.	TRBJ2-3	TGTGCCACCAGCACCGGGACAGCAACCACAGATACGCAGTATTTT	CATSTGTATTDTQYF
TRBD2	TRBV30	.	TRBJ2-1	TGTGCCTGGAGTGTACTGGGGGGGTACGGGGATGAGCAGTTCTTC	CAWSVLGGYGDEQFF
.	TRBV27	.	TRBJ2-3	TGTGCCAGCAGTCCCCAAGGGTTGGGCACAGATACGCAGTATTTT	CASSPQGLGTDTQYF
.	TRBV6-1	.	TRBJ1-1	TGTGCCAGCAGTCCCGGTTTGAACACTGAAGCTTTCTTT	CASSPGLNTEAFF
TRBD1	TRBV7-2	.	TRBJ1-1	TGTGCCAGCAGCTCCTATCCGGGACAGTTTTTAACTGAAGCTTTCTTT	CASSSYPGQFLTEAFF
.	TRBV19	.	TRBJ1-1	TGTGCCAGTACCAGAGGGTTCACAGGCCGGCAGGGTGAAGCTTTCTTT	CASTRGFTGRQGEAFF
.	TRBV5-1	.	TRBJ2-2	TGCGCCAGCAGCTTGAGACACCCAAACACCGGGGAGCTGTTTTTT	CASSLRHPNTGELFF
.	TRBV7-6	once	TRBJ2-3	TGTGCCAGCAGCTTAGAACAGACAGATACGCAGTATTTT	CASSLEQTDTQYF
.	TRBV9	.	TRBJ2-1	TGTGCCAGCAGCGTAGTGGCTAGGGGTTACAATGAGCAGTTCTTC	CASSVVARGYNEQFF
TRBD2	TRBV4-1	.	TRBJ2-1	TGCGCCAGCAGCCAAGCAGCGGGAGCTACAAATGAGCAGTTCTTC	CASSQAAGATNEQFF
.	TRBV4-3	.	TRBJ2-1	TGCGCCAGCAGCCAAGCCTTTAAGGGTGGTGTGGGGCAGTTCTTC	CASSQAFKGGVGQFF
.	TRBV15	.	TRBJ1-1	TGTGCCACCAGCGAAGGAGGGGGCACTGAAGCTTTCTTT	CATSEGGGTEAFF
TRBD2	TRBV27	.	TRBJ2-7	TGTGCCAGCAGTTTAAGTAGCGGGCCTTCCTACGAGCAGTACTTC	CASSLSSGPSYEQYF
.	TRBV6-5	.	TRBJ1-6	TGTGCCAGCACAGACAGCAGCTCCTATAATTCACCCCTCCACTTT	CASTDSSSYNSPLHF
.	TRBV29-1	once	TRBJ1-2	TGCAGCGTTCTAGACGGGAGCTATGGCTACACCTTC	CSVLDGSYGYTF
TRBD2	TRBV5-5	.	TRBJ2-1	TGTGCCAGCAGCTCCCAGCGGGGGGCCTACAATGAGCAGTTCTTC	CASSSQRGAYNEQFF
.	TRBV30	.	TRBJ2-5	TGTGCCTGGAGCGGCACCTTTTTACGGACCCAGTACTTC	CAWSGTFLRTQYF
TRBD1	TRBV7-6	.	TRBJ1-5	TGTGCCAGCAGCTTAGGTGGGACAGGGAATCAGCCCCAGCATTTT	CASSLGGTGNQPQHF
TRBD1	TRBV9	.	TRBJ1-5	TGTGCCAGCAGCTCAGGGGGTCAGCCCCAGCATTTT	CASSSGGQPQHF
.	TRBV28	.	TRBJ2-7	TGTGCCAGCAGTTTAGGGTTCAGAGGTAACCCCTACGAGCAGTACTTC	CASSLGFRGNPYEQYF
.	TRBV28	.	TRBJ1-2	TGTGCCAGCAGTTTGGACAGTATTTATGGCTACACCTTC	CASSLDSIYGYTF
.	TRBV4-2	few	TRBJ1-1	TGTGCCAGCAGCCACGGGGGCAGGGGGAACACTGAAGCTTTCTTT	CASSHGGRGNTEAFF
.	TRBV19	.	TRBJ1-1	TGTGCCAGTAGCCTAACCACTGAAGCTTTCTTT	CASSLTTEAFF
.	TRBV27	.	TRBJ1-2	TGTGCCAGCACCACAAGCGCGGGGGCCCGCTATGGCTACACCTTC	CASTTSAGARYGYTF
TRBD1	TRBV7-9	.	TRBJ1-5	TGTGCCAGCAGCCTCGGGACAGGGAGCAATCAGCCCCAGCATTTT	CASSLGTGSNQPQHF
TRBD2	TRBV7-2	.	TRBJ2-5	TGTGCCAGCATCCATCCGGGACTACAAGAGACCCAGTACTTC	CASIHPGLQETQYF
TRBD1	TRBV4-1	.	TRBJ1-1	TGCGCCAGCAACCAAGATCCAGGACAGGCGGCTTTCTTT	CASNQDPGQAAFF
.	TRBV4-1	once	TRBJ2-1	TGCGCCAGCAGCCAGGCGCAGGGGTCTTACAATGAGCAGTTCTTC	CASSQAQGSYNEQFF
.	TRBV4-3	.	TRBJ2-7	TGCGCCAGCAGCCACCCAGAAGGGGGGCTCTACGAGCAGTACTTC	CASSHPEGGLYEQYF
.	TRBV28	.	TRBJ2-6	TGTGCCAGCAGCTCCTATTCTGGGGCCAACGTCCTGACTTTC	CASSSYSGANVLTF